Following are 17 T cell receptor beta chains from one sample sequenced in a study of cytomegalovirus exposure and HLA in healthy donors. PCR involved 60 Vbeta and 13 Jbeta primers. Generated by immunoSEQ multiplex PCR, the TCRdb table keeps only in-frame clones and is missing some. The sample holds approximately 88,000 clones, over 60% seen once. The sample consisted of PBMCs. Receptor source: a man aged 25-45 years in good health and CMV-seronegative.

The genes are TRBV5-4 and TRBJ2-1, with TRBD2 identical over 9 bases. The V gene end was trimmed by 4 bases and the J gene end by 8 bases; junction bases not matched to a gene: 13. CDR1 is SGHNT, CDR2 YYREEE, per germline (reference sequence). This CDR3 is 16 amino acids long. CDR3 sequence (DNA): TGTGCCAGCAGCCGAAGTCTAGCGGGATGGGTCGATGAGCAGTTCTTC. Amino acids: CASSRSLAGWVDEQFF.

This clone was counted only a few times. The chain uses TRBV6-4 and TRBJ2-6, with D perhaps TRBD1 (6 bases). Per the germline V gene, CDR1 is MRHNA and CDR2 is SNTAGT. The CDR3 is 15 residues long. The ends were cut back, 3 bases at V and 4 bases at J, with 10 bases in the middle. The CDR3 here is CASSEGGTGANVLTF. The CDR3 DNA follows: TGTGCCAGCAGTGAAGGGGGAACAGGGGCCAACGTCCTGACTTTC.

The rearrangement joins TRBV14 to TRBJ1-4; no firm D call. V gave up 3 bases and J gave up 8 bases, with 13 bases separating them. The CDR3 consists of 14 residues. Germline CDR1 reads SGHDN; CDR2 reads FVKESK. CDR3 DNA sequence: TGTGCCAGCAGCCAGGGGAGGCTGGTCGAAAAACTGTTTTTT. Translation: CASSQGRLVEKLFF.

There are a few counts of this clone. The chain employs TRBV6-5 and TRBJ2-7; D is ambiguous. The germline gives CDR1 MNHEY, CDR2 SVGAGI. This CDR3 is 14 amino acids long. The germline V and J ends were trimmed by 3 bases and 1 base, with 10 bases remaining between them. Written as DNA, the CDR3 is TGTGCCAGCAGTTATTATCCAGGATCCTACGAGCAGTACTTC. As protein: CASSYYPGSYEQYF.

V gene TRBV28 combines with J gene TRBJ2-5; D is possibly TRBD2 (6 bases). The tail of the sequence fits TRBJ2-7 better, so the J call may be wrong. The CDR3 contains 13 residues. CDR1 is MDHEN and CDR2 is SYDVKM in the germline V gene. The CDR3 nucleotides read TGTGCCAGCAGTCGCGGAGGGGTTGACGAGCAGTACTTC. Its translation: CASSRGGVDEQYF.

This chain uses TRBV7-9 with TRBJ2-2, with D perhaps TRBD1 (6 bases). In germline, CDR1 is SEHNR, CDR2 FQNEAQ (reference sequence). Trimming removed 4 bases from V and 1 base from J, with 13 bases in between. This CDR3 spans 16 amino acids. The CDR3 loop is CASSYPQGENTGELFF. The CDR3 DNA reads TGTGCCAGCAGCTACCCACAGGGAGAGAACACCGGGGAGCTGTTTTTT.

V usage is TRBV11-2 and J usage is TRBJ1-4; a weak D match, TRBD1 (5 bases). Trimming cost V 5 bases and J 0 bases, with 10 bases left between them. The CDR3 contains 15 residues. Germline loops: CDR1 SGHAT, CDR2 FQNNGV. CDR3: CASSRSGSTNEKLFF. The CDR3 DNA sequence: TGTGCCAGCAGCCGTTCAGGGTCAACTAATGAAAAACTGTTTTTT.

The gene calls are TRBV6-6 and TRBJ2-7, with TRBD2 identical over 7 bases. V trimming: 4 bases; J trimming: 6 bases; junction bases outside the gene matches: 6. The CDR3 spans 13 residues. The V gene's germline CDR1 is MNHNY and CDR2 SVGAGI (reference sequence). The CDR3 sequence is CASSLGLIAEQYF. The CDR3 DNA follows: TGTGCCAGCAGTTTGGGACTAATCGCCGAGCAGTACTTC.

The chain couples TRBV9 to TRBJ2-7, with D possibly being TRBD1 (6 bases). Germline CDR1 reads SGDLS; CDR2 reads YYNGEE. CDR3 length equals 12 residues. V dropped 5 bases and J dropped 8 bases, with 14 bases sitting between them. CDR3 residues: CASSLIGGQQYF. The DNA of the CDR3 is TGTGCCAGCAGTCTTATAGGGGGTCAGCAGTACTTC.

This chain joins TRBV4-1 and TRBJ2-7, with TRBD1 matching over 9 bases. J was trimmed by 2 bases and V by 3 bases; bases with no gene match: 11. Germline-derived CDR1 and CDR2 are MGHRA and YSYEKL. The CDR3 is made up of 17 amino acids. CDR3 in amino acids: CASSQELDRGFTYEQYF. The CDR3 nucleotides read TGCGCCAGCAGCCAGGAGCTGGACAGGGGTTTCACCTACGAGCAGTACTTC.

V and J are TRBV28 and TRBJ1-3; perhaps TRBD1 as D (6 bases). Germline CDR1 reads MDHEN; CDR2 reads SYDVKM. V lost 3 bases to trimming and J lost 0 bases, with 12 bases between them. This CDR3 is 16 amino acids long. The CDR3 loop reads CASSLGQGSSGNTIYF. The CDR3 DNA follows: TGTGCCAGCAGTTTGGGGCAGGGGAGCTCTGGAAACACCATATATTTT.

The chain employs TRBV12-5 and TRBJ2-2; 8 bases are shared with TRBD1. Unmatched junction bases numbered 6, after V lost 10 bases and J lost 5 bases. The CDR3 loop spans 13 amino acids. CDR1 LGHNT and CDR2 FRNRAP come from the germline V gene. The CDR3 bases are TGTGCTACTGCCAGGGGGCGGACCGGGGAGCTGTTTTTT. Translation: CATARGRTGELFF.

In nucleotides, the CDR3 is TGTGCCAGTAGTATAGATAGAAGTCCCCTCGTGGAGCAGTACTTC. It encodes CASSIDRSPLVEQYF. The chain is built from TRBV19 and TRBJ2-7; D uncertain. CDR3 length: 15 amino acids. V was trimmed by 0 bases and J by 7 bases, leaving 16 bases between them. Germline V gene sequence: CDR1 LNHDA, CDR2 SQIVND (reference sequence).

The V gene is TRBV6-1, the J gene TRBJ1-6; D is possibly TRBD1 (6 bases). The V end lost 4 bases, the J end lost 7 bases, and 11 bases lay between the germline ends. CDR3 size: 14 residues. Germline V gives CDR1 MNHNS, CDR2 SASEGT. CDR3 sequence: CASSGQALNSPLHF. CDR3 coding DNA: TGTGCCAGCAGTGGACAGGCGCTAAATTCACCCCTCCACTTT.

The genes are TRBV7-2 and TRBJ2-5; 8 positions agree with TRBD1. Matching the DNA end better, TRBJ2-7 makes the J call doubtful. Germline lookup yields CDR1 SGHTA and CDR2 FQGNSA. This CDR3 has 13 residues. CDR3 sequence: CASSTGGSYEQYF. The CDR3 DNA reads as TGTGCCAGCAGCACAGGGGGTTCCTACGAGCAGTACTTC.

Regarding this clone: The sample contains more than one DNA sequence encoding this CDR3. This sequence joins TRBV27 and TRBJ2-7, with 11 bases that match TRBD1. Germline values: CDR1 MNHEY, CDR2 SMNVEV (reference sequence). V trimming: 5 bases; J trimming: 3 bases; junction bases outside the gene matches: 3. This CDR3 is 14 amino acids long. CDR3 DNA: TGTGCCAGCAGTCCGGGACAGGGGGGCTACGAGCAGTACTTC. Its protein is CASSPGQGGYEQYF.

The V gene is TRBV5-6, the J gene TRBJ1-1, with D perhaps matching TRBD1 (6 bases). Germline V gene sequence: CDR1 SGHDT, CDR2 YYEEEE. V was trimmed by 5 bases and J by 0 bases, leaving 14 bases between them. This CDR3 comprises 15 residues. CDR3 sequence reads: CASRQEGELNTEAFF. The CDR3 DNA sequence: TGTGCCAGCAGACAAGAGGGGGAGCTGAACACTGAAGCTTTCTTT. The full variable domain, rest sourced from reference TRBV5-6 and TRBJ1-1, is DAGVTQSPTHLIKTRGQQVTLRCSPKSGHDTVSWYQQALGQGPQFIFQYYEEEERQRGNFPDRFSGHQFPNYSSELNVNALLLGDSALYLCASRQEGELNTEAFFGQGTRLTVV.